The clone carrying this T cell receptor beta chain has a count of ten or more. These data come from a study of read filtering for tumor transcriptome and immune sequencing. Trimming took off 5 bases at V and 14 bases at J, with 13 bases between the two ends. Per germline, CDR1 SGHTA and CDR2 FQGNSA. The length of the CDR3 is 11 residues. From roughly 400 ng of RNA, a library with molecular barcoded alpha/delta and beta/gamma adaptors was made. TCRdb reprocessed the reads with MiXCR, giving one entry per CDR3 protein. The table includes approximately 61,000 distinct CDR3 sequences, roughly 18% detected once.

The clonotype comes from a donor over 35 with multiple myeloma. The chain links TRBV7-2 to TRBJ2-1, with D unresolved. Sequenced material: a population of CD138-negative cells sorted from bone marrow. CDR3 nucleotide sequence: TGTGCCAGCAGCCGCCGTGGGCACAAGTTCTTC. Translation: CASSRRGHKFF.